The 26 T cell receptor beta chains below all came from one sample that was sequenced in a study of early T cells in non-severe SARS-CoV-2 infection. TCRdb itself ran the 5' RACE reads through MiXCR, one entry per CDR3 protein. The sample holds about 69,000 distinct CDR3 sequences; about an eighth are singletons and the top ten take roughly 6%. Sequencing was done on a sample of whole blood. The receptors were sampled from an adult who was a healthcare worker with PCR-confirmed SARS-CoV-2 infection or an uninfected control (not recorded which).

This clonotype was picked up a small number of times. The chain carries TRBV27 and TRBJ1-2; D is ambiguous. V lost 2 bases and J lost 5, with 12 bases in between. This CDR3 is built from 14 residues. The germline V gene has CDR1 MNHEY and CDR2 SMNVEV (reference sequence). In nucleotides, the CDR3 is TGTGCCAGCAGTTTAGCCCCTCAGGTTTATGGCTACACCTTC. Protein product: CASSLAPQVYGYTF.

This clonotype was detected many times. The V call is TRBV4-3, the J call TRBJ2-7, with a possible D match to TRBD1 (6 bases). With 0 bases removed from V and 0 bases from J, the gap between germline ends came to 12 bases. Per the germline V gene, CDR1 is LGHNA and CDR2 is YSLEER. This CDR3 has 16 residues. This CDR3 is CASSQDQEDSSYEQYF. The CDR3 DNA reads as TGCGCCAGCAGCCAAGATCAGGAGGACAGCTCCTACGAGCAGTACTTC.

Many counts were recorded for this clonotype. CDR3 residues: CSAQNSSYNEQFF. For the CDR3, the DNA is TGCAGCGCCCAGAATAGCTCCTACAATGAGCAGTTCTTC. This chain links TRBV29-1 with TRBJ2-1, with no clear D. Germline V gene sequence: CDR1 SQVTM, CDR2 ANQGSEA. The ends were cut back, 7 bases at V and 0 bases at J, with 10 bases in the middle. This CDR3 is built from 13 residues.

The CDR3 loop reads CASSPSGGYQETQYF. In DNA, the CDR3 is TGTGCCAGCAGTCCTAGCGGGGGGTACCAAGAGACCCAGTACTTC. The J gene is TRBJ2-5, the V gene TRBV27; 11 nucleotides line up with TRBD2. After removal of 5 bases from V and 0 bases from J, the junction contained 2 bases not matched to a gene. This CDR3 is built from 15 residues. Germline V CDR1 and CDR2: MNHEY, SMNVEV (reference sequence).

As regards this clonotype: A much larger clone lies a single base off, so this may be a read error. The CDR3, as DNA: TGTGTCAGCAGCCAAGCGGGGGCGACGCCCAATGAGCAGTTCTTC. It yields the protein CVSSQAGATPNEQFF. This chain joins TRBV5-5 and TRBJ2-1, with 8 bases aligning to TRBD2. The CDR3 totals 15 residues. Germline loops: CDR1 SGHKS, CDR2 YYEKEE (reference sequence).

The rearrangement uses TRBV20-1 and TRBJ1-6, with D uncertain. CDR3 length: 13 amino acids. Germline V gene data show CDR1 as DFQATT and CDR2 as SNEGSKA (reference sequence). V lost 1 base and J 5 bases, leaving 6 bases between the germline ends. The CDR3 sequence is CSARVTDNSPLHF. CDR3 nucleotides: TGCAGTGCTAGAGTTACGGATAATTCACCCCTCCACTTT.

This clonotype was recorded many times. The chain uses TRBV5-1 and TRBJ2-1; D is uncertain. The V gene lost 0 bases and the J gene lost 0 bases, with 7 bases spanning the gap. The CDR3 extends over 15 amino acids. The germline V gene has CDR1 SGHRS and CDR2 YFSETQ. In DNA form, the CDR3 reads TGCGCCAGCAGCTTGGACAGCACCTCCTACAATGAGCAGTTCTTC. Encoded protein: CASSLDSTSYNEQFF.

This clonotype was found a few times. CDR3 bases: TGTGCCTGGAGCCCCAGGGGAGGTACTGAAGCTTTCTTT. It is translated as CAWSPRGGTEAFF. The chain carries TRBV30 and TRBJ1-1; D perhaps matches TRBD1 (6 bases). Trimming pared 3 bases from V and 5 bases from J, leaving 13 bases between. CDR1 and CDR2 (germline): GTSNPN, SVGIG (reference sequence). The CDR3 covers 13 residues.

The chain employs TRBV2 and TRBJ1-5; no reliable D call. Germline-derived CDR1 and CDR2 are SNHLY and FYNNEI. Trimming removed 2 bases from V and 2 bases from J, with 7 bases in between. This CDR3 contains 14 residues. As DNA, the CDR3 is TGTGCCAGCAGTGAAATGGGCGGCAATCAGCCCCAGCATTTT. It codes for CASSEMGGNQPQHF.

The chain recombines TRBV6-2 or TRBV6-3 with TRBJ1-1; D ambiguous. Germline values: CDR1 MNHEY, CDR2 SVGEGT. The CDR3 is made up of 14 amino acids. V gave up 4 bases and J gave up 1 base, with 10 bases separating them. CDR3: CASSSGKGNTEAFF. CDR3 coding DNA: TGTGCCAGCAGTTCCGGGAAGGGGAACACTGAAGCTTTCTTT.

The rearrangement uses TRBV29-1 and TRBJ2-3; D is possibly TRBD1 (6 bases). Between the trimmed V and J ends, which lost 1 base and 5 bases, there was a span of 13 bases. There are 14 residues in the CDR3. Germline loops: CDR1 SQVTM, CDR2 ANQGSEA. The CDR3 loop reads CSVEVGATKDTQYF. As DNA, the CDR3 is TGCAGCGTTGAAGTGGGGGCCACCAAAGATACGCAGTATTTT.

This clonotype was counted many times. The chain combines TRBV12-3 or TRBV12-4 with TRBJ2-3; the match to TRBD1 covers 7 bases. Trimming took 1 base from V and 5 from J; bases not matched to a gene: 0. This CDR3 has 13 amino acids. The CDR3 DNA sequence: TGTGCCAGCAGTTTAGGGACAGGAGATACGCAGTATTTT. Translation: CASSLGTGDTQYF.

This clonotype has a count of ten or more. The chain recombines TRBV11-2 with TRBJ2-7, with a weak D call TRBD2 (5 bases). V was pared by 6 bases and J by 3 bases, with 15 bases between. This CDR3 contains 14 residues. The germline V gene has CDR1 SGHAT and CDR2 FQNNGV. CDR3 bases: TGTGCCAGCAGTGAGGGTCCCACCATCTACGAGCAGTACTTC. This gives the protein CASSEGPTIYEQYF.

The chain has TRBV20-1 and TRBJ2-2, with D tentatively TRBD1 (6 bases). Trimming took off 1 base at V and 1 base at J, with 10 bases between the two ends. The CDR3 is 15 residues long. The germline CDR1 and CDR2 sequences are DFQATT and SNEGSKA (reference sequence). In DNA, the CDR3 is TGCAGTGCTAGAGCGACAGGTTTGAACACCGGGGAGCTGTTTTTT. This codes for CSARATGLNTGELFF.

This clonotype was detected many times. The chain combines TRBV2 with TRBJ2-1; D may be TRBD1 (6 bases). The CDR3 loop spans 16 amino acids. Germline CDR1 SNHLY, CDR2 FYNNEI. The V end lost 4 bases, the J end lost 9 bases, and 22 bases lay between the germline ends. The CDR3 region is CASSVQGVILGSEQFF. CDR3 sequence (DNA): TGTGCCAGCAGTGTACAGGGAGTGATTCTCGGATCTGAGCAGTTCTTC.

At least ten counts were recorded for this clonotype. The chain couples TRBV9 to TRBJ1-1, with D unclear. V was pared by 4 bases and J by 0 bases, with 10 bases between. The CDR3 loop spans 14 amino acids. Germline lookup yields CDR1 SGDLS and CDR2 YYNGEE. CDR3 region: CASSPPGLNTEAFF. DNA for the CDR3: TGTGCCAGCAGCCCCCCCGGCCTGAACACTGAAGCTTTCTTT.

V usage is TRBV20-1 and J usage is TRBJ2-5; D remains unclear. This CDR3 is built from 13 residues. V lost 0 bases and J lost 2, with 7 bases in between. Per germline, CDR1 DFQATT and CDR2 SNEGSKA (reference sequence). The CDR3 loop is CSARDPSQETQYF. CDR3 bases: TGCAGTGCTAGAGATCCCTCACAAGAGACCCAGTACTTC.

Only a few counts were recorded for this clonotype. The rearrangement links TRBV9 to TRBJ2-5; D call uncertain. The CDR3 consists of 15 residues. The V end lost 0 bases, the J end lost 5 bases, and 14 bases lay between the germline ends. The germline V gene encodes CDR1 SGDLS and CDR2 YYNGEE. In DNA form, the CDR3 reads TGTGCCAGCAGCGTAGATACTGGTTGGCAGGAGACCCAGTACTTC. The encoded protein is CASSVDTGWQETQYF.

The chain couples TRBV12-3 or TRBV12-4 to TRBJ2-2; D remains unclear. The CDR3 contains 13 residues. The V gene lost 3 bases and the J gene lost 4 bases, with 6 bases spanning the gap. DNA for the CDR3: TGTGCCAGCAGTTTTCGAGTCACCGGGGAGCTGTTTTTT. As protein: CASSFRVTGELFF.

This clonotype was seen repeatedly, ten times or more. Likely a read error: the CDR3 ends without its conserved phenylalanine or tryptophan. Because the CDR3's place on the DNA is in doubt, the DNA is left out and the CDR3 is given as listed by TCRdb. The V gene is TRBV6-7, the J gene TRBJ1-2; TRBD1, the table's D call, was not compared with the DNA. TRBV6-7 is treated as an ORF (open reading frame) with a function not yet certain. The CDR3 is 11 amino acids long, termini counted. Here the CDR3 reads CASRPTGGPLV.

This clonotype has a count of ten or more. This chain connects TRBV11-2 to TRBJ1-6; maybe TRBD1 (5 bases). The CDR3 runs 14 residues. Trimming took off 8 bases at V and 2 bases at J, with 10 bases between the two ends. Looked up from germline, CDR1 is SGHAT and CDR2 is FQNNGV. CDR3 coding DNA: TGTGCCAGCGGTCCGGGGGCCTATAATTCACCCCTCCACTTT. This codes for CASGPGAYNSPLHF. The full variable domain, its missing parts supplied by reference TRBV11-2 and TRBJ1-6, is EAGVAQSPRYKIIEKRQSVAFWCNPISGHATLYWYQQILGQGPKLLIQFQNNGVVDDSQLPKDRFSAERLKGVDSTLKIQPAKLEDSAVYLCASGPGAYNSPLHFGNGTRLTVT.

Note on this clonotype: A much larger clone differs from this one at a single base, so this may be a read error. The chain has TRBV12-3 or TRBV12-4 and TRBJ1-1; possibly TRBD1 for D (5 bases). This CDR3 is built from 16 residues. CDR3 residues: CASSFLGVGRGTDAFF. CDR3 sequence (DNA): TGTGCCAGCAGTTTCCTAGGGGTGGGGAGGGGTACTGATGCTTTCTTT.

The rearrangement uses TRBV28 and TRBJ2-7, with TRBD1 matching over 7 bases. CDR1 is MDHEN, CDR2 SYDVKM, per germline. This CDR3 has 11 residues. Trimming cost V 4 bases and J 7 bases; bases outside gene matches: 1. The CDR3, as DNA: TGTGCCAGCAGTTCGACAGGGGAGCAGTACTTC. This gives the protein CASSSTGEQYF.

This clonotype has only a few counts. The rearrangement joins TRBV29-1 to TRBJ1-1; no firm D call. The CDR3 totals 11 residues. The V and J ends lost 3 bases and 7 bases respectively, with 9 bases between them. Germline V gives CDR1 SQVTM, CDR2 ANQGSEA. The CDR3 DNA sequence: TGCAGCGTTGAGAACGGCGGTGAAGCTTTCTTT. Translated, it gives CSVENGGEAFF.

At least ten counts were recorded for this clonotype. V and J are TRBV18 and TRBJ1-1; TRBD1 matches at 7 bases. The CDR3 is 13 amino acids. The trim removed 3 bases at V and 5 bases at J, leaving 3 bases unmatched. Per germline, CDR1 KGHSH and CDR2 LQKENI. CDR3 sequence: CASSPTTGTEAFF. The CDR3 DNA is TGTGCCAGCTCACCGACGACAGGGACTGAAGCTTTCTTT.

There are a few counts of this clonotype. J is TRBJ2-7 and V is TRBV19; tentative D call: TRBD2 (6 bases). This CDR3 region has 15 residues. Germline V gene data show CDR1 as LNHDA and CDR2 as SQIVND (reference sequence). The V end was cut by 1 base, the J end by 4 bases, with 14 bases between. CDR3 loop: CASSIGGTGHYEQYF. The CDR3 region has the DNA TGTGCCAGTAGTATAGGCGGGACCGGGCATTACGAGCAGTACTTC.